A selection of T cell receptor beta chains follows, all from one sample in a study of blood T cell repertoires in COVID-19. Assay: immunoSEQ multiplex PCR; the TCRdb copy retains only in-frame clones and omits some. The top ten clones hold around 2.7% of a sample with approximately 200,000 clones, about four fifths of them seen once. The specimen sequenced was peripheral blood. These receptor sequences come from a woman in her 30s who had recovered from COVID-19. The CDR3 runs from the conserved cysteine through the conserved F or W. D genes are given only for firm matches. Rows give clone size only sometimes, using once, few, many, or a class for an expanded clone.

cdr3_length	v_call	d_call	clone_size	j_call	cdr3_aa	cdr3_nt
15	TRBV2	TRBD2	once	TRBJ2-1	CASSPGLAGFNEQFF	TGTGCCAGCAGTCCGGGACTAGCGGGTTTCAATGAGCAGTTCTTC
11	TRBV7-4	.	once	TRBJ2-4	CASSQGRREDF	TGTGCCAGCAGCCAGGGAAGGCGGGAAGACTTC
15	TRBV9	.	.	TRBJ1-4	CASSVQGGIKEKLFF	TGTGCCAGCAGCGTGCAGGGAGGGATAAAGGAAAAACTGTTTTTT
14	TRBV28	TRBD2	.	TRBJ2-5	CASGSGGGQETQYF	TGTGCCAGCGGATCGGGGGGAGGGCAAGAGACCCAGTACTTC
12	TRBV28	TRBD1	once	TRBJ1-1	CASSLFQGAAFF	TGTGCCAGCAGTTTATTTCAGGGGGCCGCTTTCTTT
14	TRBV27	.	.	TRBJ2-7	CASRALGHQNEQYF	TGTGCCAGCAGGGCCCTTGGACACCAGAACGAGCAGTACTTC
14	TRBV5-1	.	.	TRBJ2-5	CASSSDSPRETQYF	TGCGCCAGCAGCTCGGACAGTCCCCGGGAGACCCAGTACTTC
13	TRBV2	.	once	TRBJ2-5	CAILQGDQETQYF	TGTGCCATCCTACAGGGTGACCAAGAGACCCAGTACTTC
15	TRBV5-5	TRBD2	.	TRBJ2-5	CASSIRAGGPETQYF	TGTGCCAGCAGCATAAGGGCGGGGGGTCCGGAGACCCAGTACTTC
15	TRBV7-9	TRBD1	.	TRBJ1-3	CASSRTGSAGNTIYF	TGTGCCAGCAGCCGGACAGGGTCCGCTGGAAACACCATATATTTT
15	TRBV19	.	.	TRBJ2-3	CASTTGDTRTDTQYF	TGTGCCAGTACCACCGGGGACACCCGCACAGATACGCAGTATTTT
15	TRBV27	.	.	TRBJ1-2	CASSSPGGGGYGYTF	TGTGCCAGCAGCTCCCCAGGAGGGGGGGGGTATGGCTACACCTTC
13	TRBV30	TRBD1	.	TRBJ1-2	CACQGTGDYGYTF	TGTGCCTGCCAGGGGACAGGGGACTATGGCTACACCTTC
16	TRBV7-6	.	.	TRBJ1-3	CASSRSVDGGGNTIYF	TGTGCCAGCAGTCGGTCGGTCGATGGGGGGGGAAACACCATATATTTT
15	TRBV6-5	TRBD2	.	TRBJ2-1	CASSAGRVGYNEQFF	TGTGCCAGTTCTGCCGGGAGGGTGGGCTACAATGAGCAGTTCTTC
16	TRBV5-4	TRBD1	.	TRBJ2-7	CASSLGGAGGFPEQYF	TGTGCCAGCAGCTTGGGAGGGGCAGGGGGCTTCCCCGAGCAGTACTTC
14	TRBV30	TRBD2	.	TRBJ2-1	CAWSVIGTSGSRFF	TGTGCCTGGAGTGTGATCGGGACTAGCGGGAGTAGGTTCTTC
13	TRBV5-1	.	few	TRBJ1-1	CASTGGPGTEAFF	TGCGCCAGCACCGGGGGGCCGGGCACTGAAGCTTTCTTT
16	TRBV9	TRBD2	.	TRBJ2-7	CASSVGGLAGVPEQYF	TGTGCCAGCAGCGTAGGGGGACTAGCGGGAGTCCCCGAGCAGTACTTC
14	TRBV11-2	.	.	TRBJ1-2	CASSLGEGNYGYTF	TGTGCCAGCAGCTTAGGCGAGGGCAACTATGGCTACACCTTC
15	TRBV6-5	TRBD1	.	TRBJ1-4	CASSYVTGPNEKLFF	TGTGCCAGCAGTTACGTGACAGGGCCTAATGAAAAACTGTTTTTT
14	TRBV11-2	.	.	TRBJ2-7	CASSLSPGVGEQYF	TGTGCCAGCAGCTTAAGTCCAGGGGTGGGTGAGCAGTACTTC
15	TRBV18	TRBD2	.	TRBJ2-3	CASSRSSGSTDTQYF	TGTGCCAGCTCACGCTCTAGCGGAAGCACAGATACGCAGTATTTT
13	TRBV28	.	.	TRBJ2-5	CASSPGRGETQYF	TGTGCCAGCAGCCCCGGACGGGGGGAGACCCAGTACTTC
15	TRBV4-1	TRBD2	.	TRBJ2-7	CASSQDASGNYEQYF	TGCGCCAGCAGCCAAGATGCTAGCGGGAACTACGAGCAGTACTTC
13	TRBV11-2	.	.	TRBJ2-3	CASTSYLGDTQYF	TGTGCCAGCACCTCTTACCTAGGTGATACGCAGTATTTT
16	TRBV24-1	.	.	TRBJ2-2	CATSDLHAGDTGELFF	TGTGCCACCAGTGATTTGCACGCAGGGGACACCGGGGAGCTGTTTTTT
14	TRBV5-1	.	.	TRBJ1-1	CASSLIGANTEAFF	TGCGCCAGCAGCTTAATAGGGGCGAACACTGAAGCTTTCTTT
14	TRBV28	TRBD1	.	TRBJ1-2	CASRVTGGYYGYTF	TGTGCCAGCAGAGTTACAGGGGGTTACTATGGCTACACCTTC
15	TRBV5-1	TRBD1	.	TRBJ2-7	CASSAPGQGADEQYF	TGCGCCAGCAGCGCACCGGGACAGGGGGCCGACGAGCAGTACTTC
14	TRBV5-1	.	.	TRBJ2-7	CASSWVTPTYEQYF	TGCGCCAGCAGCTGGGTGACACCTACCTACGAGCAGTACTTC
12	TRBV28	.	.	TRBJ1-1	CASAGVVAEAFF	TGTGCCAGCGCGGGCGTCGTGGCTGAAGCTTTCTTT
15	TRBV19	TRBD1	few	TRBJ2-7	CASSADRGSSYEQYF	TGTGCCAGTAGTGCTGACAGGGGGAGCTCCTACGAGCAGTACTTC
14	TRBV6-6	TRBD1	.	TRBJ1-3	CASSLQGPGNTIYF	TGTGCCAGCAGCCTACAGGGGCCCGGAAACACCATATATTTT
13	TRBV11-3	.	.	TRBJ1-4	CASSPTGNEKLFF	TGTGCCAGCAGCCCTACGGGTAATGAAAAACTGTTTTTT
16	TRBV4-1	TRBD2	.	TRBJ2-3	CASSQAVAGGRLTQYF	TGCGCCAGCAGCCAAGCTGTAGCGGGAGGGAGGCTTACGCAGTATTTT
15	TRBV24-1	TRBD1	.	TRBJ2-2	CATVGTDSGTGELFF	TGTGCCACCGTCGGGACAGACTCGGGCACCGGGGAGCTGTTTTTT
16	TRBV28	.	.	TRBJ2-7	CASNSKGISSSYEQYF	TGTGCCAGCAACTCTAAGGGGATTTCTAGCTCCTACGAGCAGTACTTC